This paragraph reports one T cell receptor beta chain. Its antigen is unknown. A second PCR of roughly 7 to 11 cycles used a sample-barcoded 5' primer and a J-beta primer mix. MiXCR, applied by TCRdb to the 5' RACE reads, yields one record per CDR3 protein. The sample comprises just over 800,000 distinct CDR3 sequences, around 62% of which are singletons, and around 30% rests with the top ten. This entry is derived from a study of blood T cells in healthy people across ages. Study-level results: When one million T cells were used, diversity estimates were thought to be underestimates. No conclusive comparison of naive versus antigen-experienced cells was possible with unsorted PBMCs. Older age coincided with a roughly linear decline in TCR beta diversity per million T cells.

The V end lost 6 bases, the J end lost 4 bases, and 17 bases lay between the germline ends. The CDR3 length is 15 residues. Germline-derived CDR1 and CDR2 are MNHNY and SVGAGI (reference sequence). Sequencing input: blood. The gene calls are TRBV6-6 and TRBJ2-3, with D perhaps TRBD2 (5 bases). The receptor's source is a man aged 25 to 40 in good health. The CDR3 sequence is CASSQDLGGSDTQYF. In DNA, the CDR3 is TGTGCCAGCAGCCAGGACTTAGGCGGGTCAGATACGCAGTATTTT.